This T cell receptor (beta chain) was recorded in a study of sequential checkpoint blockade in melanoma. This CDR3 comprises 15 residues. With V trimmed by 6 bases and J by 3 bases, 5 bases remained unmatched. Germline loops: CDR1 LNHDA, CDR2 SQIVND (reference sequence). This table comes from immunoSEQ multiplex PCR, and its TCRdb copy is limited to in-frame clones, with some not included. The table records around 19,000 clones, around four fifths of them present only once. As for treatment: randomized to nivolumab then ipilimumab (arm A) or the reverse (arm B). Live CD3+CD8+ CD19− CD56− cells were sorted from PBMCs.

Sequencing was performed on CD8+ T cells sorted from blood (inferred from file names), taken from a patient given nivolumab and ipilimumab in sequence. The J gene is TRBJ2-1, the V gene TRBV19, with 10 bases fitting TRBD2. This receptor was identified in a human donor with melanoma. DNA of the CDR3: TGTGCCAGTAGACCAGCGGGGGGGGGCTACAATGAGCAGTTCTTC. Translated: CASRPAGGGYNEQFF.